This T cell receptor (beta chain) derives from a study of T cells expressing NK-cell markers. As for the study in general: Sorted CD3+CD56+NKG2C+, CD3+CD56+NKG2C- and CD3+CD56-NKG2C+ T-cell subsets were beta-chain profiled.

CDR3 length equals 16 residues. General study results and limits: These clonotypes, the leaders elsewhere, also led the CD3+CD56-NKG2C+ fraction in a handful of donors.

A note on this clonotype: Its antigen is currently unknown.

As the method of synthesis, 5'RACE template switching with UMIs yielded TCR beta cDNA. With the 5' RACE reads reprocessed, TCRdb shows one record per CDR3 protein and no DNA. Its table records 500,000 to 700,000 distinct CDR3 sequences. What was sequenced was blood T cells: a sorted CD56 or NKG2C T cell subset, CD4+ or CD8+ T cells, or bulk PBMC T cells (not recorded which). This clonotype originated in a man between 18 and 35 years old in good health. The V gene is TRBV12-3 or TRBV12-4, the J gene TRBJ2-5; TCRdb calls TRBD1, which cannot be checked without DNA. CDR3 residues: CASSFAGTGGAETQYF.